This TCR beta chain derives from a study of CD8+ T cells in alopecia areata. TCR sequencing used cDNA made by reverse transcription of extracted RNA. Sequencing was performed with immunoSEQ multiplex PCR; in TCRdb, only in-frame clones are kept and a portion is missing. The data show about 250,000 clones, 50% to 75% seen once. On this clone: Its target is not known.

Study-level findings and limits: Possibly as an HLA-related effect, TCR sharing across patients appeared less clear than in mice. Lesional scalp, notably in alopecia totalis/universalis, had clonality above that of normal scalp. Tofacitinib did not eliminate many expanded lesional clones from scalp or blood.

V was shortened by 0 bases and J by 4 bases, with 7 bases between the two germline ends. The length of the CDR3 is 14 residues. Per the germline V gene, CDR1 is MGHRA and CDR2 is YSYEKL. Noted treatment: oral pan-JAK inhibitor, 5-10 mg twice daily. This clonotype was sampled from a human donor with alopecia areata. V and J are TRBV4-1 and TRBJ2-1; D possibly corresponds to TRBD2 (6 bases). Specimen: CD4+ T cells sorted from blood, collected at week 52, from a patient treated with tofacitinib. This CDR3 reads CASSQEGGYNEQFF. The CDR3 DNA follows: TGCGCCAGCAGCCAAGAGGGAGGATACAATGAGCAGTTCTTC.